A single sample is the source of the 18 T cell receptor beta chains below, sequenced in a study of T cells in localized non-small cell lung cancer. Here immunoSEQ multiplex PCR was the method, and the copy in TCRdb shows in-frame clones only, minus some. The sample gives about 59,000 clones, roughly 90% of which show up once; 22% is in the top ten. The sample in question was peripheral blood, obtained before any cancer treatment. The receptors here all came from a man between 40 and 75 years old with stage I squamous cell lung carcinoma.

This clone was counted a single time. V usage is TRBV5-4 and J usage is TRBJ2-2; 9 bases match TRBD2. CDR3 size: 16 residues. V shed 0 bases, J shed 6 bases, and the junction held 6 bases outside the gene matches. CDR1 SGHNT and CDR2 YYREEE come from the germline V gene (reference sequence). The CDR3 region is CASSLEGGRASGELFF. The CDR3 DNA reads TGTGCCAGCAGCTTGGAGGGCGGGAGGGCCTCCGGGGAGCTGTTTTTT.

The rearrangement links TRBV9 to TRBJ2-1; TRBD2 might be the D (7 bases). V lost 4 bases and J lost 9, with 20 bases in between. This CDR3 spans 15 amino acids. The germline gives CDR1 SGDLS, CDR2 YYNGEE. The CDR3 region is CASSLLGGRASEQFF. The CDR3, as DNA: TGTGCCAGCAGCCTCCTAGGGGGGAGGGCTAGTGAGCAGTTCTTC.

Of note for this clone: Compared with germline, one end of the junction differs, possibly owing to a read error. This chain uses TRBV11-2 with TRBJ2-7, with D possibly TRBD1 on 6 matching bases. The length of the CDR3 is 14 residues. Germline CDR1 is SGHAT and CDR2 is FQNNGV. The CDR3 reads CASSFLRGSHEQYF. CDR3 nucleotide sequence: TGTGCCAGCAGCTTCCTCAGGGGCTCCCACGAGCAGTACTTC. The variable domain in full, with the rest retrieved from reference TRBV11-2 and TRBJ2-7, is EAGVAQSPRYKIIEKRQSVAFWCNPISGHATLYWYQQILGQGPKLLIQFQNNGVVDDSQLPKDRFSAERLKGVDSTLKIQPAKLEDSAVYLCASSFLRGSHEQYFGPGTRLTVT.

The chain links TRBV28 to TRBJ1-2; D perhaps matches TRBD1 (5 bases). V was cut by 7 bases and J by 7 bases, with 19 bases left in between. Germline CDR1 and CDR2: MDHEN and SYDVKM. The CDR3 runs 14 residues. The DNA of the CDR3 is TGTGCCAGCACTCTAAATGGGGGGGTGAGTGGCTACACCTTC. This codes for CASTLNGGVSGYTF.

This sequence joins TRBV7-2 and TRBJ2-7; D possibly uses TRBD1 or TRBD2 (7 bases each). The germline V gene has CDR1 SGHTA and CDR2 FQGNSA. Deletions cut 3 bases from V and 7 bases from J, with 22 bases between. There are 16 residues in the CDR3. CDR3: CASSFVGGQGGEEQYF. The CDR3 DNA sequence: TGTGCCAGCAGCTTCGTCGGTGGCCAGGGGGGGGAAGAGCAGTACTTC.

The rearrangement links TRBV28 to TRBJ1-5; TRBD1 is a possible D gene (5 bases). CDR1 and CDR2 (germline): MDHEN, SYDVKM. Trimming removed 3 bases from V and 5 bases from J, with 20 bases in between. The CDR3 contains 17 residues. The CDR3 protein is CASSLLSRGSRDQPQHF. The CDR3, as DNA: TGTGCCAGCAGTTTGTTGTCTCGGGGCTCGAGAGATCAGCCCCAGCATTTT.

The chain has TRBV27 and TRBJ1-2; 10 bases match TRBD1. CDR1 and CDR2 from the germline V gene are MNHEY and SMNVEV (reference sequence). CDR3 length: 20 amino acids. Germline trimming cut 4 bases from V and 7 bases from J; bases unmatched to any gene: 24. CDR3 sequence reads: CASSSLRPTGGAFVESGYTF. DNA of the CDR3: TGTGCCAGCAGTTCACTCAGACCGACAGGGGGCGCTTTTGTTGAAAGTGGCTACACCTTC.

The V gene is TRBV19, the J gene TRBJ1-5, with TRBD1 matching over 8 bases. This CDR3 is 15 amino acids long. V lost 5 bases and J lost 6; bases outside the gene matches: 9. Germline values: CDR1 LNHDA, CDR2 SQIVND (reference sequence). The CDR3 region has the DNA TGTGCCAGTAGTTTGTCGGACAGGGCGGCTCAGCCCCAGCATTTT. Translated, it gives CASSLSDRAAQPQHF. Drawing the rest from reference TRBV19 and TRBJ1-5, the complete variable domain is DGGITQSPKYLFRKEGQNVTLSCEQNLNHDAMYWYRQDPGQGLRLIYYSQIVNDFQKGDIAEGYSVSREKKESFPLTVTSAQKNPTAFYLCASSLSDRAAQPQHFGDGTRLSIL.

J is TRBJ2-3 and V is TRBV7-9; D is ambiguous. Germline assignment: CDR1 SEHNR and CDR2 FQNEAQ (reference sequence). Trimming cost V 5 bases and J 4 bases, with 19 bases left between them. The length of the CDR3 is 16 residues. For the CDR3, the DNA is TGTGCCAGCAGCACCTCCCGGACCAATCCGGCAGATACGCAGTATTTT. This gives the protein CASSTSRTNPADTQYF.

V gene TRBV21-1 combines with J gene TRBJ1-5. TRBV21-1 is described as a pseudogene. CDR3 length: 16 amino acids. DNA of the CDR3: TGTGCCAGCAGCAAAGACGGGACTAGGAGCAATCAGCCCCAGCATTTT. Its protein product is CASSKDGTRSNQPQHF.

The chain links TRBV28 to TRBJ1-2, with D perhaps matching TRBD1 (6 bases). In germline, CDR1 is MDHEN, CDR2 SYDVKM. V was clipped by 6 bases and J by 4 bases, with 12 bases between them. The CDR3 is 13 amino acids. CDR3 in amino acids: CASSLRTAYGYTF. Written as DNA, the CDR3 is TGTGCCAGCAGCCTTAGGACAGCCTATGGCTACACCTTC.

This chain joins TRBV11-2 and TRBJ1-2; no clear D. The CDR3 contains 13 residues. Germline V gives CDR1 SGHAT, CDR2 FQNNGV. Trimming left V 3 bases short and J 4 bases short, with 9 bases between. Here the CDR3 DNA reads TGTGCCAGCAGCTTGTCACAGAGCTATGGCTACACCTTC. Amino acids: CASSLSQSYGYTF.

J is TRBJ2-3 and V is TRBV4-3; D uncertain. CDR1 is LGHNA and CDR2 is YSLEER in the germline V gene. This CDR3 is built from 14 residues. V lost 1 base and J 3 bases, leaving 8 bases between the germline ends. The CDR3 protein is CASSQGGTTDTQYF. The DNA for the CDR3 is TGCGCCAGCAGCCAAGGCGGAACTACAGATACGCAGTATTTT.

This chain links TRBV11-2 with TRBJ2-7; 10 nucleotides match TRBD2. This CDR3 region has 14 residues. V lost 4 bases, J lost 6 bases, and 6 bases stayed unmatched. Germline assignment: CDR1 SGHAT and CDR2 FQNNGV. CDR3 protein: CASSSGTSALEQYF. The CDR3 coding sequence is TGTGCCAGCAGCTCCGGGACTAGCGCCCTCGAGCAGTACTTC. Full variable domain (rest looked up from reference TRBV11-2 and TRBJ2-7): EAGVAQSPRYKIIEKRQSVAFWCNPISGHATLYWYQQILGQGPKLLIQFQNNGVVDDSQLPKDRFSAERLKGVDSTLKIQPAKLEDSAVYLCASSSGTSALEQYFGPGTRLTVT.

The V gene is TRBV7-3, the J gene TRBJ2-2, with no clear D. The CDR3 runs to 12 residues. Looked up from germline, CDR1 is SGHTA and CDR2 is FQGTGA. V was pared by 1 base and J by 3 bases, with 0 bases between. CDR3 loop: CASSLNTGELFF. In DNA, the CDR3 is TGTGCCAGCAGCTTAAACACCGGGGAGCTGTTTTTT. The entire variable domain, with the rest obtained from reference TRBV7-3 and TRBJ2-2, is as follows: GAGVSQTPSNKVTEKGKYVELRCDPISGHTALYWYRQSLGQGPEFLIYFQGTGAADDSGLPNDRFFAVRPEGSVSTLKIQRTERGDSAVYLCASSLNTGELFFGEGSRLTVL.

The chain combines TRBV19 with TRBJ2-5; D perhaps matches TRBD2 (6 bases). The CDR3 loop spans 12 amino acids. CDR1 LNHDA and CDR2 SQIVND come from the germline V gene (reference sequence). DNA for the CDR3: TGTGCTTCTGGGGCGGGGCAAGAGACCCAGTACTTC. Translation gives CASGAGQETQYF.

This rearrangement joins TRBV10-1 to TRBJ2-7; D possibly matches TRBD1 or TRBD2 (5 bases each). Trimming left V 0 bases short and J 2 bases short, with 14 bases between. The CDR3 spans 16 residues. Per germline, CDR1 WNHNN and CDR2 SYGVQD (reference sequence). The CDR3 DNA sequence: TGCGCCAGCAGTGAGTCGGGGCTAGCCCCAACCTACGAGCAGTACTTC. It yields the protein CASSESGLAPTYEQYF.

V is TRBV5-8 and J is TRBJ2-1, with TRBD1 identical over 9 bases. J gave up 9 bases and V 4 bases, and 11 bases lay outside the gene matches. This CDR3 has 15 amino acids. CDR1 SGHTS and CDR2 YDEGEE come from the germline V gene. The CDR3 bases are TGTGCCAGCAGCCTACAGGGGGCCCCTAGGGGTGAGCAGTTCTTC. This gives the protein CASSLQGAPRGEQFF.